Following are 16 T cell receptor beta chains from one sample sequenced in a study of blood T cells in healthy people across ages. Primers used in a second PCR of about 7 to 12 cycles were a sample-barcoded 5' primer and a J-beta primer mix. Using its own MiXCR run on the 5' RACE reads, TCRdb lists one record per CDR3 protein. The table has about a million distinct CDR3 sequences, 35% to 40% seen once. Sequencing used blood. The receptors shown here come from a man aged 18 to 29 in good health.

The chain combines TRBV4-3 with TRBJ2-1; D uncertain. Between the trimmed V and J ends, which lost 0 bases and 10 bases, there was a span of 7 bases. The germline V gene has CDR1 LGHNA and CDR2 YSLEER. The CDR3 extends over 12 amino acids. CDR3 sequence: CASSQDLGEQFF. The CDR3, as DNA: TGCGCCAGCAGCCAAGATTTAGGCGAGCAGTTCTTC.

This clonotype has a handful of counts. The CDR3 DNA is TGCGCCAGCAGCCAAGATTCTAGCGGGACCCTTAAGGGTACGCAGTATTTT. Amino acids: CASSQDSSGTLKGTQYF. The chain combines TRBV4-1 with TRBJ2-3, with 9 positions matching TRBD2. This CDR3 has 17 residues. Germline V lookup: CDR1 MGHRA, CDR2 YSYEKL. J gave up 8 bases and V 0 bases, and 12 bases lay outside the gene matches.

This clonotype has a single count. The chain's CDR3 is CASSLGRGQGTDEQYF. The DNA of the CDR3 is TGTGCCAGCAGCTTAGGTCGGGGACAGGGTACCGACGAGCAGTACTTC. This chain uses TRBV7-8 with TRBJ2-4, with 9 bases lining up with TRBD1. With the DNA end fitting TRBJ2-7 better, the J assignment may be wrong. This CDR3 spans 16 amino acids. The germline V gene encodes CDR1 SGHVS and CDR2 FQNEAQ.

The CDR3 DNA reads as TGTGCCAGCAGCTCGTCCGAGCAGTACTTC. Its translation: CASSSSEQYF. This chain uses TRBV6-6 with TRBJ2-7; D uncertain. Germline assignment: CDR1 MNHNY and CDR2 SVGAGI (reference sequence). Trimming took off 6 bases at V and 6 bases at J, with 6 bases between the two ends. The CDR3 spans 10 residues.

As regards this clonotype: One end of the junction does not line up with germline, which may come from a read error. The J gene is TRBJ1-6, the V gene TRBV20-1; D unclear. Looked up from germline, CDR1 is DFQATT and CDR2 is SNEGSKA (reference sequence). The CDR3 extends over 13 amino acids. CDR3 in DNA: TGCAATGCTAACCCCGAGGTTGGATCACCCCTCCACTTT. It translates to CNANPEVGSPLHF.

This clonotype was observed a handful of times. This chain joins TRBV25-1 and TRBJ1-1, with 7 bases lining up with TRBD1. This CDR3 is built from 17 residues. Germline V gives CDR1 MGHDK, CDR2 SYGVNS. The junction had 20 bases not matched to a gene; V was cut back by 9 bases and J by 4 bases. In nucleotides, the CDR3 is TGTGCCAGGCTTTTCGCCGGGACAGCCCTTTGGGGCACTGAAGCTTTCTTT. Protein: CARLFAGTALWGTEAFF. Full variable domain (remainder filled in from reference TRBV25-1 and TRBJ1-1): EADIYQTPRYLVIGTGKKITLECSQTMGHDKMYWYQQDPGMELHLIHYSYGVNSTEKGDLSSESTVSRIRTEHFPLTLESARPSHTSQYLCARLFAGTALWGTEAFFGQGTRLTVV.

In its sample, this clonotype was seen a few times. The chain links TRBV9 to TRBJ1-1; 11 bases are shared with TRBD1. Germline trimming cut 3 bases from V and 4 bases from J; bases unmatched to any gene: 5. Germline V gives CDR1 SGDLS, CDR2 YYNGEE. There are 15 residues in the CDR3. The CDR3 spells CASSEGQGVSTEAFF. CDR3 in DNA: TGTGCCAGCAGCGAGGGACAGGGGGTATCCACTGAAGCTTTCTTT. Together with reference TRBV9 and TRBJ1-1, the CDR3 gives the full variable domain: DSGVTQTPKHLITATGQRVTLRCSPRSGDLSVYWYQQSLDQGLQFLIQYYNGEERAKGNILERFSAQQFPDLHSELNLSSLELGDSALYFCASSEGQGVSTEAFFGQGTRLTVV.

This clonotype was seen more than once but under ten times. This rearrangement joins TRBV7-2 to TRBJ2-2; D unclear. Per the germline V gene, CDR1 is SGHTA and CDR2 is FQGNSA. The V gene lost 3 bases and the J gene lost 4 bases, with 12 bases spanning the gap. The CDR3 runs 15 residues. The CDR3 nucleotides read TGTGCCAGCAGCTTTCCAGGTCAGAGCACCGGGGAGCTGTTTTTT. Encoded protein: CASSFPGQSTGELFF.

There are a few counts of this clonotype. The chain combines TRBV7-9 with TRBJ1-1; weak D call: TRBD1 (5 bases). The V end lost 2 bases, the J end lost 10 bases, and 11 bases lay between the germline ends. This CDR3 region has 12 residues. Per germline, CDR1 SEHNR and CDR2 FQNEAQ (reference sequence). The CDR3 is CASSLLGVVAFF. The CDR3 DNA sequence: TGTGCCAGCAGCTTATTGGGGGTTGTAGCTTTCTTT.

V gene TRBV7-2 combines with J gene TRBJ2-1; no clear D gene. V was clipped by 4 bases and J by 3 bases, with 13 bases between them. The CDR3 contains 15 residues. CDR1 and CDR2 (germline): SGHTA, FQGNSA. Written as DNA, the CDR3 is TGTGCCAGCAGCTCCACGAGCCTCCACTACAATGAGCAGTTCTTC. Translated: CASSSTSLHYNEQFF.

This rearrangement joins TRBV11-2 to TRBJ2-5, with 8 bases identical to TRBD1. Germline V CDR1 and CDR2: SGHAT, FQNNGV. The CDR3 sequence is 17 residues long. V lost 6 bases and J lost 2; bases outside the gene matches: 14. CDR3 DNA: TGTGCCAGCAGTCCAACAGGGGGGTCAGGTCGGCAAGAGACCCAGTACTTC. Translating gives CASSPTGGSGRQETQYF.

The CDR3 coding sequence is TGTGCCAGCAGTTTTAGCGGGGGATCGTTCGACGAGCAGTACTTC. It encodes CASSFSGGSFDEQYF. The chain couples TRBV12-3 or TRBV12-4 to TRBJ2-7, with TRBD2 matching over 9 bases. This CDR3 contains 15 residues. With 3 bases clipped from V and 5 bases from J, the junction kept 8 bases outside the gene matches.

This clonotype was seen a handful of times. This rearrangement joins TRBV6-6 to TRBJ1-2, with 10 bases identical to TRBD1. Germline assignment: CDR1 MNHNY and CDR2 SVGAGI (reference sequence). The J segment lost 8 bases and the V segment lost 6 bases, leaving 6 bases of the junction unmatched. This CDR3 comprises 13 residues. The CDR3 coding sequence is TGTGCCAGCAGCAGCGACAGGGGGCACGGCTACACCTTC. Translation gives CASSSDRGHGYTF.

The rearrangement uses TRBV4-1 and TRBJ2-7; possibly TRBD2 for D (7 bases). This CDR3 contains 14 residues. Trimming shortened V by 1 base and J by 7 bases, and 14 bases separated the two germline ends. CDR1 MGHRA and CDR2 YSYEKL come from the germline V gene. For the CDR3, the DNA is TGCGCCAGCAGCCAAGCCAGGGGACTAAGTGAGCAGTACTTC. Its translation is CASSQARGLSEQYF.

CDR3 sequence (DNA): TGTGCCAGCAGCCTCCGGGACGTAGCCGGGGAGCTGTTTTTT. It is translated as CASSLRDVAGELFF. The chain has TRBV5-5 and TRBJ2-2; perhaps D is TRBD1 or TRBD2 (5 bases each). The CDR3 has 14 amino acids. In germline, CDR1 is SGHKS, CDR2 YYEKEE (reference sequence). Trimming stripped 4 bases from V and 6 bases from J, with 13 bases between.

This clonotype has just a few counts. This rearrangement joins TRBV4-1 to TRBJ2-2, with D hard to call. V lost 10 bases and J 4 bases, leaving 19 bases between the germline ends. CDR1 is MGHRA and CDR2 is YSYEKL in the germline V gene. This CDR3 comprises 15 residues. CDR3 in amino acids: CATSSVLTATGELFF. The CDR3 nucleotides read TGCGCCACCTCGTCGGTATTGACGGCCACCGGGGAGCTGTTTTTT.